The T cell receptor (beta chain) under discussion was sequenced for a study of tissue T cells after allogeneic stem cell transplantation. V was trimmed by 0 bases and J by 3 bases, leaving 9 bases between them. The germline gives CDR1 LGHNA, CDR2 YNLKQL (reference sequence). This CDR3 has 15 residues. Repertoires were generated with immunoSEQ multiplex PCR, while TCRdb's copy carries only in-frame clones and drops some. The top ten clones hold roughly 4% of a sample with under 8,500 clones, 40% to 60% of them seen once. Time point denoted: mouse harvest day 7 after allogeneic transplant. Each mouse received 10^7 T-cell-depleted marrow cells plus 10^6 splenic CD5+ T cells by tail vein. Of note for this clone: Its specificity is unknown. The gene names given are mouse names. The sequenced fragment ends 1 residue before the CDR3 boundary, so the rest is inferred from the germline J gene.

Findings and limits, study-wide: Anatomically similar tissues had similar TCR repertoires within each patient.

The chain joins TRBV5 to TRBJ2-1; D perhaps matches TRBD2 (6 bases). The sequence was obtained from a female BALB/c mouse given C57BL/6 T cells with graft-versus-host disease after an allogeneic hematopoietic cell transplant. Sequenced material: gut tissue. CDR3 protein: CASSQDPWGYAEQFF. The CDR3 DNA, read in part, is TGTGCCAGCAGCCAAGATCCCTGGGGCTATGCTGAGCAGTTC.